Listed below are T cell receptor beta chains from one sample, sequenced in a study of post-analysis software for immune sequencing data. TCRdb reprocessed the PCR reads via MiXCR and lists one record per CDR3 protein. The table has under 200,000 distinct CDR3 sequences, 30% to 45% seen once; the top ten hold 25% to 30%. The sample here was blood, taken after autologous hematopoietic stem cell transplantation. These receptors came from a girl aged 5-17 years with multiple sclerosis. CDR3s include the opening cysteine and the closing phenylalanine or tryptophan. Each record gives: V gene, clone size, J gene, CDR3 protein. Not every row has a clone size; where given, it reads once, few, many or a size class.

>TRBV7-2|few|TRBJ1-1
CASSPSPGSNTEAFF
>TRBV30|many|TRBJ2-2
CAWCPLAGGTGELFF
>TRBV7-6|NA|TRBJ2-3
CASSLVGSESTDTQYF
>TRBV7-9|few|TRBJ2-1
CASSPRDREGNEQFF
>TRBV5-1|NA|TRBJ2-1
CASKQDNNEQFF
>TRBV7-8|NA|TRBJ2-1
CASSLEGLAAYNEQFF
>TRBV5-1|NA|TRBJ2-2
CASSLAPVSSTGELFF
>TRBV4-2|NA|TRBJ2-1
CASSQGVAGGYNEQFF
>TRBV6-5|NA|TRBJ2-3
CASSHQLAASTDTQYF
>TRBV5-6|NA|TRBJ1-1
CASSQGVRATEAFF
>TRBV28|few|TRBJ2-7
CASSRDSLRYEQYF
>TRBV5-1|many|TRBJ2-7
CASSSPGTEGLRRDYVQYF
>TRBV12-3/TRBV12-4|once|TRBJ2-3
CASSFSWGGRADTQYF
>TRBV7-9|few|TRBJ2-5
CASSLESFETQYF
>TRBV20-1|NA|TRBJ2-5
CSARSGSGGETQYF
>TRBV20-1|many|TRBJ2-3
CSARVASGQSTDTQYF
>TRBV11-2|NA|TRBJ2-1
CASSLDASGSLEQFF
>TRBV7-3|NA|TRBJ2-1
CASSPQVSGGNEQFF